One and the same sample provided the 12 T cell receptor beta chains below, sequenced in a study of vaccination and CD4 T cells after COVID-19. Sequenced with the Oncomine TCR Beta short-read assay was DNA taken from cultured CD4+ T cells. TCRdb itself ran the PCR reads through MiXCR, one entry per CDR3 protein. This table holds roughly 22,000 distinct CDR3 sequences, 32% found once. These receptors are not linked to any known antigen. Treatment defined: roughly 10-day PBMC culture with coronavirus spike peptide pools or control peptides (ViraFEST assay). What was sequenced was cultured CD4+ T cells from blood. Receptors originate from a human donor with COVID-19.

This chain joins TRBV19 and TRBJ1-5; TRBD1 might be the D (5 bases). Trimming cost V 6 bases and J 6 bases, with 18 bases left between them. This CDR3 spans 15 amino acids. The germline CDR1 and CDR2 sequences are LNHDA and SQIVND (reference sequence). The CDR3 spells CASRSGTRDIQPQHF. The CDR3 DNA is TGTGCCAGTAGGTCCGGGACGAGGGATATTCAGCCCCAGCATTTT.

This clonotype was counted only a few times. The CDR3 reads CASSHSTGELFF. The CDR3, as DNA: TGTGCCAGCAGTCACTCCACCGGGGAGCTGTTTTTT. The V and J genes are TRBV12-3 or TRBV12-4 and TRBJ2-2; D is unresolved. Between the trimmed V and J ends, which lost 5 bases and 4 bases, there was a span of 5 bases. CDR3 length: 12 residues.

This clonotype was counted only a few times. The CDR3 DNA reads TGTGCCTGGAACAGGGCGACGGGGAGGGAAGCTTTCTTT. Residues: CAWNRATGREAFF. The rearrangement uses TRBV30 and TRBJ1-1; the D gene is possibly TRBD1 (6 bases). The CDR3 totals 13 residues. Germline values: CDR1 GTSNPN, CDR2 SVGIG (reference sequence). V was cut by 4 bases and J by 8 bases, with 17 bases left in between.

This clonotype was observed a handful of times. This chain links TRBV6-1 with TRBJ2-7; D gene uncertain. Looked up from germline, CDR1 is MNHNS and CDR2 is SASEGT. Trimming took off 7 bases at V and 1 base at J, with 2 bases between the two ends. This CDR3 spans 10 amino acids. The CDR3 nucleotides are TGTGCCAGCATGTCCTACGAGCAGTACTTC. This codes for CASMSYEQYF.

This chain connects TRBV7-2 to TRBJ2-2, with D perhaps TRBD1 or TRBD2 (6 bases each). The germline V gene has CDR1 SGHTA and CDR2 FQGNSA. There are 14 residues in the CDR3. Trimming stripped 6 bases from V and 4 bases from J, with 12 bases between. The CDR3 bases are TGTGCCAGCAGGATCGGGGGCTTCACCGGGGAGCTGTTTTTT. This codes for CASRIGGFTGELFF.

The table lists this clonotype with a few counts. CDR3 nucleotides: TGCAGTGCTAGAGATATAACAGTTGGAAACACCATATATTTT. It translates to CSARDITVGNTIYF. The V call is TRBV20-1, the J call TRBJ1-3; no definite D call. The CDR3 extends over 14 amino acids. V was clipped by 0 bases and J by 3 bases, with 9 bases between them. The V gene's germline CDR1 is DFQATT and CDR2 SNEGSKA (reference sequence).

The chain joins TRBV7-9 to TRBJ1-1; D remains ambiguous. The CDR3 runs to 14 residues. V dropped 0 bases and J dropped 1 base, with 6 bases sitting between them. CDR1 and CDR2 from the germline V gene are SEHNR and FQNEAQ (reference sequence). The CDR3 reads CASSLAGQNTEAFF. The CDR3 DNA follows: TGTGCCAGCAGCTTAGCAGGGCAGAACACTGAAGCTTTCTTT.

The V call is TRBV6-1, the J call TRBJ1-2; D ambiguous. V lost 4 bases to trimming and J lost 0 bases, with 12 bases between them. CDR1 is MNHNS and CDR2 is SASEGT in the germline V gene. This CDR3 comprises 15 residues. The CDR3 region has the DNA TGTGCCAGCAGTGTAAAAACCGAGACTAACTATGGCTACACCTTC. It specifies CASSVKTETNYGYTF.

The CDR3 nucleotides read TGTGCCAGCAGCTCCGGGACTAGCGGGATTAAAGAGACCCAGTACTTC. This codes for CASSSGTSGIKETQYF. The chain has TRBV11-2 and TRBJ2-5; 13 positions agree with TRBD2. CDR1 SGHAT and CDR2 FQNNGV come from the germline V gene. J gave up 3 bases and V 4 bases, and 5 bases lay outside the gene matches. CDR3 length equals 16 residues.

CDR3 sequence (DNA): TGCGCCAGCAGCTTGGACAGTGACAACTATGGCTACACCTTC. Its translation: CASSLDSDNYGYTF. V usage is TRBV5-1 and J usage is TRBJ1-2; the D is unclear. The length of the CDR3 is 14 residues. Trimming left V 0 bases short and J 2 bases short, with 8 bases between. From germline, CDR1 is SGHRS and CDR2 YFSETQ.

This clonotype occurred a few times. The chain combines TRBV28 with TRBJ2-3; 8 bases are shared with TRBD2. The CDR3 consists of 14 residues. After removal of 8 bases from V and 4 bases from J, the junction contained 8 bases not matched to a gene. Germline V gene sequence: CDR1 MDHEN, CDR2 SYDVKM. The CDR3, as DNA: TGTGCCAGCGGAGGGCGGGGGGCGGCAGATACGCAGTATTTT. Its protein is CASGGRGAADTQYF. The variable domain in full, completed from reference TRBV28 and TRBJ2-3, reads DVKVTQSSRYLVKRTGEKVFLECVQDMDHENMFWYRQDPGLGLRLIYFSYDVKMKEKGDIPEGYSVSREKKERFSLILESASTNQTSMYLCASGGRGAADTQYFGPGTRLTVL.

V and J are TRBV7-9 and TRBJ2-3, with D hard to call. CDR3 length: 15 amino acids. The V gene lost 7 bases and the J gene lost 2 bases, with 16 bases spanning the gap. Germline V gene lookup returns CDR1 SEHNR and CDR2 FQNEAQ (reference sequence). CDR3 coding DNA: TGTGCCAGCACCTCGATCACTTCTGACACAGATACGCAGTATTTT. It yields the protein CASTSITSDTDTQYF. The full variable domain, completed using reference TRBV7-9 and TRBJ2-3, is DTGVSQNPRHKITKRGQNVTFRCDPISEHNRLYWYRQTLGQGPEFLTYFQNEAQLEKSRLLSDRFSAERPKGSFSTLEIQRTEQGDSAMYLCASTSITSDTDTQYFGPGTRLTVL.